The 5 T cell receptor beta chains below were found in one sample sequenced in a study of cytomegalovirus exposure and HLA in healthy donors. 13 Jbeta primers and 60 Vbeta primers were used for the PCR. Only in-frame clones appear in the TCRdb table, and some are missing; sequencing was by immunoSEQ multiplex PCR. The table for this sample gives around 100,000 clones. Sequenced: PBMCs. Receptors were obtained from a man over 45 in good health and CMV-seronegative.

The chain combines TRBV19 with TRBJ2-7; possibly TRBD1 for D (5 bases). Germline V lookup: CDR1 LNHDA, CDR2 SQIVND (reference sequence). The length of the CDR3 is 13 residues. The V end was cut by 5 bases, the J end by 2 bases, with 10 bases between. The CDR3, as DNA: TGTGCCAGTAGTTTGGACATCGCCTACGAGCAGTACTTC. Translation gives CASSLDIAYEQYF.

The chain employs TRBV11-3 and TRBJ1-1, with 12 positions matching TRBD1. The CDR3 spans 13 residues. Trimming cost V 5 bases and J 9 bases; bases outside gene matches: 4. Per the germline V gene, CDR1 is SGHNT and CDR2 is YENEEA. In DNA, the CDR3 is TGTGCCAGCAGCCGGGGACAGGGGGCGAAAGCTTTCTTT. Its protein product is CASSRGQGAKAFF.

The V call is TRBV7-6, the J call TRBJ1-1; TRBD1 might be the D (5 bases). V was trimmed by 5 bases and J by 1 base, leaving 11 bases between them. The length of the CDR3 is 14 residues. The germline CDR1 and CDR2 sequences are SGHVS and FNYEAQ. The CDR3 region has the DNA TGTGCCAGCAGCCTGTACGGGGGGAACACTGAAGCTTTCTTT. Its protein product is CASSLYGGNTEAFF.

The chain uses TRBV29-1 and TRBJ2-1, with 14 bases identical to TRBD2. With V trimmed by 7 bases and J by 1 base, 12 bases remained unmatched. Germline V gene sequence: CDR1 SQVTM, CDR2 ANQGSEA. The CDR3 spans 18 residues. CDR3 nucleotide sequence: TGCAGCGCGCACTCGACTAGCGGGAGGGCCAGTTCCTACAATGAGCAGTTCTTC. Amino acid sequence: CSAHSTSGRASSYNEQFF.

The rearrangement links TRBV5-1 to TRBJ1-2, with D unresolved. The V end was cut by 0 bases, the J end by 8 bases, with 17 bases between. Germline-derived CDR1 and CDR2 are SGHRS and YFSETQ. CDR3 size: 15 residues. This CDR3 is CASSLDSSGVKGYTF. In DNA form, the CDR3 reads TGCGCCAGCAGCTTGGATAGTTCCGGGGTGAAGGGCTACACCTTC.